These 5 T cell receptor beta chains were all obtained from the same sample, sequenced in a study of early T cells in non-severe SARS-CoV-2 infection (dated by TCRdb to the early 2020s). Library generation was performed with 5' RACE. Sequencer: NextSeq 500. The public sequencing data were trimmed at Q25 with fastp and processed into clonotypes with MiXCR by TCRdb, which kept only in-frame beta chains. All rows with the same CDR3 protein become a single entry with the most common DNA and genes. Present in this sample are about 66,000 distinct CDR3 sequences, roughly 10% of which were seen just once. Of the sample, 3.2% falls within the top ten clones. Material: whole blood. The source is an adult who was a healthcare worker with PCR-confirmed SARS-CoV-2 infection or an uninfected control (not recorded which).

This clonotype was recorded at least ten times. The V call is TRBV2, the J call TRBJ2-3, with TRBD2 matching 9 bases. The CDR3 is 15 residues long. CDR1 SNHLY and CDR2 FYNNEI come from the germline V gene. The V segment lost 8 bases and the J segment 0 bases; nucleotides outside the gene matches: 6. The CDR3 region has the DNA TGTGCCAGCGAAAAGACTAGCGGAAGCACAGATACGCAGTATTTT. The encoded protein is CASEKTSGSTDTQYF. Using reference TRBV2 and TRBJ2-3 for the parts outside the CDR3, the full variable domain is EPEVTQTPSHQVTQMGQEVILRCVPISNHLYFYWYRQILGQKVEFLVSFYNNEISEKSEIFDDQFSVERPDGSNFTLKIRSTKLEDSAMYFCASEKTSGSTDTQYFGPGTRLTVL.

This clonotype has a handful of counts. The chain employs TRBV27 and TRBJ2-7; tentative D call: TRBD1 (7 bases). Germline CDR1 reads MNHEY; CDR2 reads SMNVEV (reference sequence). This CDR3 has 14 residues. V was shortened by 1 base and J by 4 bases, with 11 bases between the two germline ends. As DNA, the CDR3 is TGTGCCAGCAGTTTATACAGGGGAGGATACGAGCAGTACTTC. It encodes CASSLYRGGYEQYF.

This clonotype was seen at least ten times. The rearrangement joins TRBV5-4 to TRBJ2-3, with TRBD2 identical over 13 bases. The ends lost 4 bases at V and 4 bases at J; junction bases unmatched: 3. There are 15 residues in the CDR3. The V gene's germline CDR1 is SGHNT and CDR2 YYREEE (reference sequence). The CDR3 loop reads CASSQGLAGADTQYF. The CDR3, as DNA: TGTGCCAGCAGCCAAGGACTAGCGGGAGCAGATACGCAGTATTTT.

The V and J genes are TRBV27 and TRBJ2-2; D is possibly TRBD1 (6 bases). V was pared by 10 bases and J by 3 bases, with 15 bases between. Germline CDR1 is MNHEY and CDR2 is SMNVEV (reference sequence). The CDR3 length is 14 residues. CDR3 region: CATRRRTDTGELFF. CDR3 nucleotides: TGTGCCACCCGCAGAAGGACAGACACCGGGGAGCTGTTTTTT.

This clonotype was counted ten times or more. This sequence joins TRBV7-2 and TRBJ2-5, with 10 bases lining up with TRBD2. This CDR3 spans 13 amino acids. CDR1 and CDR2 (germline): SGHTA, FQGNSA. The trim removed 7 bases at V and 5 bases at J, leaving 4 bases unmatched. CDR3 nucleotides: TGTGCCAGCAACCTTAGCGGGAGGGAGACCCAGTACTTC. This encodes CASNLSGRETQYF.